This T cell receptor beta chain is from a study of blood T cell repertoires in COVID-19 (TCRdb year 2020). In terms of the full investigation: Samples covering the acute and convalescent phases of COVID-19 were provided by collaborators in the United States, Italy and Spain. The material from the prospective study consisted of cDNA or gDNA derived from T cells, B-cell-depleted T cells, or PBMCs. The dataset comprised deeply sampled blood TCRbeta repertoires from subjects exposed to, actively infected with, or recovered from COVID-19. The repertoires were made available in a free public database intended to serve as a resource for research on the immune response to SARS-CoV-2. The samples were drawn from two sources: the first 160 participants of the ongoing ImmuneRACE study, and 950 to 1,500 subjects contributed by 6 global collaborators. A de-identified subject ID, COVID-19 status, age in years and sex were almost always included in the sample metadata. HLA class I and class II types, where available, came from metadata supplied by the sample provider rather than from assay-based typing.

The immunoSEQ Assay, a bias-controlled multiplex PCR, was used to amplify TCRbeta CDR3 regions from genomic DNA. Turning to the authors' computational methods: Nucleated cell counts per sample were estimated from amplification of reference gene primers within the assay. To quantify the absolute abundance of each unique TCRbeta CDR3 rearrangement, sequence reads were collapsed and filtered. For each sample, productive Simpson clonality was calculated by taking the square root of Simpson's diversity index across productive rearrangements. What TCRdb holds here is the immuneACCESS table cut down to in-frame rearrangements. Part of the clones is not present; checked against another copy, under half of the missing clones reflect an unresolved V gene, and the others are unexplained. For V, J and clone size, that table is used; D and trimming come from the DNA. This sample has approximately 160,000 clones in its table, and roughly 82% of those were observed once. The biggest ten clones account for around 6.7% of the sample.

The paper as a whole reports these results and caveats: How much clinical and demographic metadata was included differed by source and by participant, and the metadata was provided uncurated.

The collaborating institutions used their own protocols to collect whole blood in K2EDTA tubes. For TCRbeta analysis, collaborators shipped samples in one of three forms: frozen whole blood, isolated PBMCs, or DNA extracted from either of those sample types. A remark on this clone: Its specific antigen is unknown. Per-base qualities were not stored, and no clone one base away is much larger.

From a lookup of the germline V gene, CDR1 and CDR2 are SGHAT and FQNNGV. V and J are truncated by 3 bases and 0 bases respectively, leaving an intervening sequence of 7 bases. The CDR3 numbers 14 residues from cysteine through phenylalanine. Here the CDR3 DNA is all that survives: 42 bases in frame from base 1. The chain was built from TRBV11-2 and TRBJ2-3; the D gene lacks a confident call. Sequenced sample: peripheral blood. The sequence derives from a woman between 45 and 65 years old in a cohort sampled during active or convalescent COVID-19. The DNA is TGTGCCAGCAGCTTTAGCCTGAGCACAGATACGCAGTATTTT. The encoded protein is CASSFSLSTDTQYF. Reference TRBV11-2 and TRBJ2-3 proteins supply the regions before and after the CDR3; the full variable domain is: EAGVAQSPRYKIIEKRQSVAFWCNPISGHATLYWYQQILGQGPKLLIQFQNNGVVDDSQLPKDRFSAERLKGVDSTLKIQPAKLEDSAVYLCASSFSLSTDTQYFGPGTRLTVL.